This T cell receptor (beta chain) was sequenced in a study of T cell repertoires in cytomegalovirus infection. Germline values: CDR1 LNHDA, CDR2 SQIVND (reference sequence). Trimming removed 7 bases at V and 8 bases at J, with 21 bases between. This CDR3 comprises 15 residues. This clonotype was seen a handful of times. TCRdb called the reads again in MiXCR, with one record for every CDR3 protein. The sample has more than 400,000 distinct CDR3 sequences, around 27% seen once. What was sequenced was PBMCs. The J gene is TRBJ2-4, the V gene TRBV19; the D call may be TRBD1 or TRBD2 (6 bases each). This clonotype was sampled from a human donor in good health (CMV status not recorded). Some clones in this sample may be carry-over from other donors' samples. The CDR3: CASNRGRGEGDIQYF. The DNA for the CDR3 is TGTGCCAGTAATCGGGGGCGAGGAGAGGGCGACATTCAGTACTTC. Drawing the rest from reference TRBV19 and TRBJ2-4, the complete variable domain is DGGITQSPKYLFRKEGQNVTLSCEQNLNHDAMYWYRQDPGQGLRLIYYSQIVNDFQKGDIAEGYSVSREKKESFPLTVTSAQKNPTAFYLCASNRGRGEGDIQYFGAGTRLSVL.